The 19 T cell receptor beta chains in this list originate from one sample, sequenced in a study of human T cells and chemical hapten exposure. TCRdb reanalysed the RACE reads using MiXCR and keeps one entry per CDR3 protein. Of 150,000 to 200,000 distinct CDR3 sequences listed, about 25% are singletons. Time point denoted: patch test 3, about 24 weeks after DPC sensitization. The treatment denotes: therapeutic diphenylcyclopropenone sensitization with weekly scalp DPC. Sequencing used whole blood, obtained in connection with sensitization to the hapten diphenylcyclopropenone (DPC). The origin of the receptors is a woman in her thirties or forties with alopecia areata. Some clones in this sample may be carry-over from other donors' samples.

This clonotype was counted between two and nine times. The chain uses TRBV12-3 or TRBV12-4 and TRBJ2-3; the D gene is possibly TRBD2 (6 bases). This CDR3 region has 14 residues. V was shortened by 8 bases and J by 3 bases, with 15 bases between the two germline ends. CDR3 loop: CASLGGYGTDTQYF. DNA of the CDR3: TGTGCCAGCCTCGGGGGATATGGGACAGATACGCAGTATTTT.

Many counts were recorded for this clonotype. V and J are TRBV18 and TRBJ2-2; 8 positions match TRBD1. CDR3 length: 14 amino acids. The germline gives CDR1 KGHSH, CDR2 LQKENI. The V segment lost 7 bases and the J segment 6 bases; nucleotides outside the gene matches: 7. CDR3 loop: CASYGQGKAGELFF. As DNA, the CDR3 is TGTGCCAGCTACGGACAGGGCAAAGCCGGGGAGCTGTTTTTT.

The chain joins TRBV6-1 to TRBJ1-4, with 9 bases that match TRBD1. Germline V CDR1 and CDR2: MNHNS, SASEGT. The CDR3 contains 17 residues. Trimming removed 4 bases from V and 2 bases from J; junction bases left unmatched: 8. This CDR3 is CASSVQGARSTNEKLFF. For the CDR3, the DNA is TGTGCCAGCAGTGTACAGGGGGCGCGGTCGACTAATGAAAAACTGTTTTTT.

The chain is built from TRBV24-1 and TRBJ2-1; unclear D gene. Germline CDR1 and CDR2: KGHDR and SFDVKD. V was clipped by 7 bases and J by 4 bases, with 4 bases between them. This CDR3 has 11 amino acids. The CDR3 nucleotides are TGTGCCACCAGACTATACAATGAGCAGTTCTTC. Translating gives CATRLYNEQFF.

The chain joins TRBV18 to TRBJ2-1; a possible D gene is TRBD1 (6 bases). The germline gives CDR1 KGHSH, CDR2 LQKENI. Trimming shortened V by 3 bases and J by 6 bases, and 6 bases separated the two germline ends. There are 12 residues in the CDR3. Here the CDR3 reads CASSPDSNEQFF. The CDR3 bases are TGTGCCAGCTCACCGGACAGCAATGAGCAGTTCTTC.

The genes are TRBV27 and TRBJ1-1, with 8 bases fitting TRBD1. Germline-derived CDR1 and CDR2 are MNHEY and SMNVEV (reference sequence). This CDR3 is 15 amino acids long. The V segment lost 5 bases and the J segment 4 bases; nucleotides outside the gene matches: 9. DNA of the CDR3: TGTGCCAGCAGTCCCCCCGCAGGGGGCGGCACTGAAGCTTTCTTT. Protein product: CASSPPAGGGTEAFF.

This clonotype was seen many times. The chain links TRBV20-1 to TRBJ2-3; 9 bases line up with TRBD2. V was pared by 6 bases and J by 6 bases, with 10 bases of the junction left unmatched. Germline values: CDR1 DFQATT, CDR2 SNEGSKA (reference sequence). This CDR3 has 14 amino acids. Here the CDR3 DNA reads TGCAGTGCCCCGGAACAGCGGGAGGCCGATACGCAGTATTTT. Its protein product is CSAPEQREADTQYF.

The J gene is TRBJ2-7, the V gene TRBV5-1; D unclear. This CDR3 is built from 14 residues. From germline, CDR1 is SGHRS and CDR2 YFSETQ. Trimming stripped 1 base from V and 3 bases from J, with 11 bases between. The CDR3 sequence is CASSLSEWGYEQYF. The CDR3 region has the DNA TGCGCCAGCAGCTTGAGTGAGTGGGGCTACGAGCAGTACTTC.

The CDR3 nucleotides read TGTGCCAGCAGTTACCGGACGGCGAGCTCCTACGAGCAGTACTTC. Its protein is CASSYRTASSYEQYF. The chain combines TRBV6-5 with TRBJ2-7, with unresolved D. Deletions cut 2 bases from V and 0 bases from J, with 11 bases between. There are 15 residues in the CDR3. CDR1 is MNHEY, CDR2 SVGAGI, per germline.

A few counts support this clonotype. In DNA form, the CDR3 reads TGTGCCAGCAGCCCCGGACAGGGGCCCCGGGAGCTGTTTTTT. This gives the protein CASSPGQGPRELFF. This chain uses TRBV7-2 with TRBJ2-2, with 9 bases fitting TRBD1. V lost 5 bases and J lost 9; bases outside the gene matches: 7. The CDR3 spans 14 residues. The germline V gene has CDR1 SGHTA and CDR2 FQGNSA.

The genes are TRBV3-1 and TRBJ2-2; D might be TRBD2 (5 bases). V lost 3 bases, J lost 4 bases, and 9 bases lay in between. The CDR3 contains 14 residues. Germline CDR1 is LGHDT and CDR2 is YNNKEL (reference sequence). The CDR3 coding sequence is TGTGCCAGCAGCCAGGAAGGGAGCACCGGGGAGCTGTTTTTT. Amino acid sequence: CASSQEGSTGELFF. Complete variable domain (other parts from reference TRBV3-1 and TRBJ2-2): DTAVSQTPKYLVTQMGNDKSIKCEQNLGHDTMYWYKQDSKKFLKIMFSYNNKELIINETVPNRFSPKSPDKAHLNLHINSLELGDSAVYFCASSQEGSTGELFFGEGSRLTVL.

In this sample, this clonotype turned up a few times. The chain employs TRBV7-2 and TRBJ2-3; D perhaps matches TRBD2 (5 bases). From germline, CDR1 is SGHTA and CDR2 FQGNSA. This CDR3 contains 13 residues. V lost 1 base to trimming and J lost 8 bases, with 10 bases between them. The CDR3 DNA reads as TGTGCCAGCAGCTTAGGGTCGGCGGGTACGCAGTATTTT. Protein product: CASSLGSAGTQYF.

This chain joins TRBV28 and TRBJ1-2; D gene uncertain. V dropped 9 bases and J dropped 2 bases, with 10 bases sitting between them. Germline lookup yields CDR1 MDHEN and CDR2 SYDVKM. The CDR3 is made up of 12 amino acids. CDR3 nucleotides: TGTGCCAGTGGCGGGAGAAACTATGGCTACACCTTC. Translation: CASGGRNYGYTF.

The rearrangement uses TRBV12-3 or TRBV12-4 and TRBJ2-4, with TRBD1 matching 8 bases. V was clipped by 5 bases and J by 2 bases; unmatched bases: 5. CDR3 length: 15 amino acids. The CDR3 region is CASSPGGRTKNIQYF. The CDR3 DNA is TGTGCCAGCAGTCCAGGGGGCAGGACCAAAAACATTCAGTACTTC.

This clonotype was observed a few times. The V call is TRBV20-1, the J call TRBJ2-3; D is ambiguous. Germline CDR1 is DFQATT and CDR2 is SNEGSKA (reference sequence). The CDR3 covers 13 residues. Trimming cost V 8 bases and J 6 bases, with 18 bases left between them. The CDR3 is CSSRPPVGDTQYF. The CDR3 coding sequence is TGCAGTAGCCGGCCCCCCGTGGGGGATACGCAGTATTTT.

This clonotype has only a few counts. The chain joins TRBV7-2 to TRBJ1-5; 9 nucleotides agree with TRBD1. This CDR3 is built from 15 residues. With V trimmed by 6 bases and J by 1 base, 4 bases remained unmatched. Germline V gene data show CDR1 as SGHTA and CDR2 as FQGNSA. This chain's CDR3 is CASRDRGVSNQPQHF. DNA for the CDR3: TGTGCCAGCAGGGACAGGGGAGTAAGCAATCAGCCCCAGCATTTT.

Concerning this clonotype: A much larger clone differs from this one at a single base, so this may be a read error. This rearrangement joins TRBV10-3 to TRBJ2-3; D is tentatively TRBD1 or TRBD2 (6 bases each). The V gene's germline CDR1 is ENHRY and CDR2 SYGVKD. The CDR3 is 15 amino acids. The CDR3 is CVISESGAQADTQYF. The CDR3 DNA reads as TGTGTCATCAGTGAGTCGGGGGCCCAGGCAGATACGCAGTATTTT.

This clonotype was counted many times. The CDR3 loop reads CASSQAGTPNSPLHF. The CDR3, as DNA: TGCGCCAGCAGCCAGGCCGGGACACCCAATTCACCCCTCCACTTT. This rearrangement joins TRBV4-3 to TRBJ1-6, with D tentatively TRBD1 (6 bases). This CDR3 comprises 15 residues. Germline CDR1 is LGHNA and CDR2 is YSLEER. V was shortened by 3 bases and J by 7 bases, with 13 bases between the two germline ends.

The chain carries TRBV28 and TRBJ2-3, with D perhaps TRBD1 or TRBD2 (5 bases each). Germline V gene sequence: CDR1 MDHEN, CDR2 SYDVKM. V was pared by 4 bases and J by 4 bases, with 18 bases between. The CDR3 covers 16 residues. The CDR3 DNA follows: TGTGCCAGCAGTTCGGACTTCTCTGGGGGATCAGATACGCAGTATTTT. This translates into CASSSDFSGGSDTQYF.